This T cell receptor (beta chain) was recorded in a study of OX40 agonist ivuxolimab in advanced cancers. Notes on the study in general: Compared with CD4+, CD8+ T cells on average had more expanded clones. Low normalized T-cell clonal expansion was also seen in some nonresponders.

J gave up 7 bases and V 5 bases, and 4 bases lay outside the gene matches. The CDR3 is 15 residues long. From germline, CDR1 is ENHRY and CDR2 SYGVKD. Libraries were prepared by immunoSEQ multiplex PCR; TCRdb keeps only in-frame clonotypes and omits some of them. The data contain 65,000 to 85,000 clones, approximately 85% of them singletons. This clone was picked up a small number of times. Its antigen remains unknown. This sequence joins TRBV10-3 and TRBJ2-1; 14 nucleotides align to TRBD2. The receptor was isolated from an adult with an advanced solid tumor such as melanoma, head and neck, liver or kidney cancer. Sequencing was performed on CD4+ or CD8+ T cells sorted from blood, taken in a trial of the OX40 agonist ivuxolimab. The CDR3 DNA sequence: TGTGCCATCAGTCCGGGACTAGCGGGGGAAAATGAGCAGTTCTTC. It yields the protein CAISPGLAGENEQFF.